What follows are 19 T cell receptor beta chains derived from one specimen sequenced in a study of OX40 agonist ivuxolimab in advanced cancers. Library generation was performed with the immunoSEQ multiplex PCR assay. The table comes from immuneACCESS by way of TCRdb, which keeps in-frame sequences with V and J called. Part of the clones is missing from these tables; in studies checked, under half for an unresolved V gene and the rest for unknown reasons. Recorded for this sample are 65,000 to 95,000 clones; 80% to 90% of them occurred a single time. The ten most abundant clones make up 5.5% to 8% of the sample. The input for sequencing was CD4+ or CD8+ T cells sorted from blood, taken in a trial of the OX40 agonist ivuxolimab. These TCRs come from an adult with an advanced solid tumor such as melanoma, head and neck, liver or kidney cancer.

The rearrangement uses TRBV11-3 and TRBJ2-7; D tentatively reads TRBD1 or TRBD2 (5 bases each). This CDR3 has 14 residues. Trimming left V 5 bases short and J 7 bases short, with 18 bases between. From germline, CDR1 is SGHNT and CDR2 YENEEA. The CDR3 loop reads CASSLRDGTGEQYF. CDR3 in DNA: TGTGCCAGCAGCCTACGGGACGGCACGGGAGAGCAGTACTTC.

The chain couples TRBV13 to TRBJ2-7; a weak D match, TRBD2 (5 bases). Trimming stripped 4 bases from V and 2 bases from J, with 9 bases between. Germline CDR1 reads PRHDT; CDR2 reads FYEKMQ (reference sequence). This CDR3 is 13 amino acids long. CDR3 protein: CASSSLGTYEQYF. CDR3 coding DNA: TGTGCCAGCAGCTCTCTCGGGACCTACGAGCAGTACTTC. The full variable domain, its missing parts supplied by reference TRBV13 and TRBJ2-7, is AAGVIQSPRHLIKEKRETATLKCYPIPRHDTVYWYQQGPGQDPQFLISFYEKMQSDKGSIPDRFSAQQFSDYHSELNMSSLELGDSALYFCASSSLGTYEQYFGPGTRLTVT.

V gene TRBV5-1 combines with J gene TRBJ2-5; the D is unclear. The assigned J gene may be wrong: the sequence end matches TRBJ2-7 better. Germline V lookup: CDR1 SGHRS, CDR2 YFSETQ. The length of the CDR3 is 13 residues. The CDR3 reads CASSLLQTYEQYF. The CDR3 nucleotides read TGCGCCAGCAGCTTGTTACAAACTTACGAGCAGTACTTC.

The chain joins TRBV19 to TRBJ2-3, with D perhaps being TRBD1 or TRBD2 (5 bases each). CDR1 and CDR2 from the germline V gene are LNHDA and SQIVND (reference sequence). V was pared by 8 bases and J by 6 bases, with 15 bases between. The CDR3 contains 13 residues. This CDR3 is CASGEGWGDTQYF. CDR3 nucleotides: TGTGCCAGTGGTGAGGGATGGGGGGATACGCAGTATTTT.

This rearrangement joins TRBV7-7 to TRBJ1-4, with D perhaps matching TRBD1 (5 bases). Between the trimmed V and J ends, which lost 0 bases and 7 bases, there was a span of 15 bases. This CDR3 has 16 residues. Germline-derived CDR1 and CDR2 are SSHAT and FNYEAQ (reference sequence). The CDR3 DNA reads TGTGCCAGCAGCTTAGCGCTGAGACAGCGGACTGAAAAACTGTTTTTT. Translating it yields CASSLALRQRTEKLFF. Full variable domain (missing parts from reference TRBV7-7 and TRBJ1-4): GAGVSQSPRYKVTKRGQDVTLRCDPISSHATLYWYQQALGQGPEFLTYFNYEAQPDKSGLPSDRFSAERPEGSISTLTIQRTEQRDSAMYRCASSLALRQRTEKLFFGSGTQLSVL.

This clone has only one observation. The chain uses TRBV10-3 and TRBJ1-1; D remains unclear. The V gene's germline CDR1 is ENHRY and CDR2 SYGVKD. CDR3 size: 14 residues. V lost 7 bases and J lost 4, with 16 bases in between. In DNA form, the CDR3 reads TGTGCCATCACTCCGGATCCAGATACCACTGAAGCTTTCTTT. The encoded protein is CAITPDPDTTEAFF.

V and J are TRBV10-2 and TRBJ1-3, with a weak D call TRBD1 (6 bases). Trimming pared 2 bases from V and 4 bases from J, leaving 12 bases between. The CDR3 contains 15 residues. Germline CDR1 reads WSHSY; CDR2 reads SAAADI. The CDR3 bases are TGCGCCAGCAGTGAGAGGTGGACAGTAGGAAACACCATATATTTT. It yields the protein CASSERWTVGNTIYF.

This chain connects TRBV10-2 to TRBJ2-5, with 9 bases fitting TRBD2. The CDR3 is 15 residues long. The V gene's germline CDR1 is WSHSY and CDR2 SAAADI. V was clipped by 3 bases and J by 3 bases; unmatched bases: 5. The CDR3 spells CASSERRLAEETQYF. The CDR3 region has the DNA TGCGCCAGCAGTGAACGCAGACTAGCGGAAGAGACCCAGTACTTC.

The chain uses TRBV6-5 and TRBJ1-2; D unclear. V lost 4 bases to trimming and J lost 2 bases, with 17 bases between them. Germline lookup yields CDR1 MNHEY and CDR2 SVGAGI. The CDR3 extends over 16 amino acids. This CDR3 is CASSSPYKVNNYGYTF. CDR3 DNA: TGTGCCAGCAGTTCCCCGTACAAGGTTAACAACTATGGCTACACCTTC.

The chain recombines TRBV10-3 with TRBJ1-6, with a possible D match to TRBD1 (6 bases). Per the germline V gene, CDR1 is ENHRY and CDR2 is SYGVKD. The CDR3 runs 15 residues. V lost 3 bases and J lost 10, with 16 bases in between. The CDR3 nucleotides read TGTGCCATCAGTGACCAGGGGCCCCTCGGATCACCCCTCCACTTT. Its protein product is CAISDQGPLGSPLHF.

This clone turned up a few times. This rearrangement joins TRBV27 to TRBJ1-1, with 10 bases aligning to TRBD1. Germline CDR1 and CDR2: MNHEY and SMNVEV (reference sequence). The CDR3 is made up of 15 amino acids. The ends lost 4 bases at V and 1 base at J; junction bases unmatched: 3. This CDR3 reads CASSYGDRGNTEAFF. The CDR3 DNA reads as TGTGCCAGCAGTTACGGGGACAGGGGGAACACTGAAGCTTTCTTT.

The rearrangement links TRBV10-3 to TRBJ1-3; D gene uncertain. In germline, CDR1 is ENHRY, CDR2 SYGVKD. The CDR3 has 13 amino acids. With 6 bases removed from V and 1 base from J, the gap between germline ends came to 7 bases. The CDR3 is CAIRAASGNTIYF. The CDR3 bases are TGTGCCATCAGGGCAGCTTCTGGAAACACCATATATTTT.

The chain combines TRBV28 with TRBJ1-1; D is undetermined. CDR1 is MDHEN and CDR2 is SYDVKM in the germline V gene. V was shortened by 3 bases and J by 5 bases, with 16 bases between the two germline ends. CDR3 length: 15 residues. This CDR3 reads CASSFRVGLRTEAFF. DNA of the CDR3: TGTGCCAGCAGTTTTAGAGTAGGACTCAGGACTGAAGCTTTCTTT. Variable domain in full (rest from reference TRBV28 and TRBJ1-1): DVKVTQSSRYLVKRTGEKVFLECVQDMDHENMFWYRQDPGLGLRLIYFSYDVKMKEKGDIPEGYSVSREKKERFSLILESASTNQTSMYLCASSFRVGLRTEAFFGQGTRLTVV.

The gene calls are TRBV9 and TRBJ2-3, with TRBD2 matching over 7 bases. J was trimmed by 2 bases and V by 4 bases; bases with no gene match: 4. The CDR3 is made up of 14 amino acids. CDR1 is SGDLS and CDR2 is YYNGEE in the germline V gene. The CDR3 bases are TGTGCCAGCAGCATCGGGACTACCACAGATACGCAGTATTTT. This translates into CASSIGTTTDTQYF.

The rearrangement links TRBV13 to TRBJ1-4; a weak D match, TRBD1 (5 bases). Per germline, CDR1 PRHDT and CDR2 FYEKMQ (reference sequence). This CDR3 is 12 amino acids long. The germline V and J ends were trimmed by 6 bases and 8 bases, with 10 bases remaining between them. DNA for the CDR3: TGTGCCAGCAGTTCACCAGGGGAAAAACTGTTTTTT. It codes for CASSSPGEKLFF.

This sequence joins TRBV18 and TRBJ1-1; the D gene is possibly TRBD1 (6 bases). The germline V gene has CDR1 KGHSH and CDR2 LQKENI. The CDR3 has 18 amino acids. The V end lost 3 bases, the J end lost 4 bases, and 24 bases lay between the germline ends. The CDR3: CASSPIPLIVRGGTEAFF. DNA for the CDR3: TGTGCCAGCTCACCGATTCCGCTAATTGTTAGGGGGGGCACTGAAGCTTTCTTT.

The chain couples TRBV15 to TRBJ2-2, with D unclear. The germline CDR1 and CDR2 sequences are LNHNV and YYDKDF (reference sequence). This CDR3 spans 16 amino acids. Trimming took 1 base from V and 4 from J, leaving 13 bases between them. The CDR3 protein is CATSRVTVVGTGELFF. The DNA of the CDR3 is TGTGCCACCAGCAGAGTGACTGTTGTGGGCACCGGGGAGCTGTTTTTT.

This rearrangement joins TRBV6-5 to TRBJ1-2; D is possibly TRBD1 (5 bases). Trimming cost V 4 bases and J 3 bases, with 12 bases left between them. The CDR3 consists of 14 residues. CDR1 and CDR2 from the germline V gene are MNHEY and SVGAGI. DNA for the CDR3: TGTGCCAGCAGTTTCGGGGGTGCACACTATGGCTACACCTTC. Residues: CASSFGGAHYGYTF.

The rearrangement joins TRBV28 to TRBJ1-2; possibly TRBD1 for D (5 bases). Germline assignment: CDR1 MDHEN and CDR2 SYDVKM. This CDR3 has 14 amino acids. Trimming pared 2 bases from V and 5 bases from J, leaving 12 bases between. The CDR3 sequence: CASSLGGQPYGYTF. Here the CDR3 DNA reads TGTGCCAGCAGTTTAGGGGGTCAGCCTTATGGCTACACCTTC.